The 31 T cell receptor beta chains reported below all come from one sample, sequenced in a study of OX40 agonist ivuxolimab in advanced cancers. The assay was immunoSEQ multiplex PCR, and TCRdb's table has in-frame clones only and misses some. The table records 73,000 or so clones, approximately 86% of them present only once. The input for sequencing was CD4+ or CD8+ T cells sorted from blood, taken in a trial of the OX40 agonist ivuxolimab. These receptors all stem from an adult with an advanced solid tumor such as melanoma, head and neck, liver or kidney cancer.

The chain uses TRBV11-2 and TRBJ1-4, with 7 bases fitting TRBD1. Germline V gene data show CDR1 as SGHAT and CDR2 as FQNNGV. The CDR3 length is 16 residues. V was clipped by 5 bases and J by 0 bases; unmatched bases: 6. CDR3 region: CASSNNRGSTNEKLFF. CDR3 DNA: TGTGCCAGCAGCAACAACAGGGGTTCAACTAATGAAAAACTGTTTTTT.

The chain employs TRBV5-4 and TRBJ1-5, with D perhaps matching TRBD1 (6 bases). Germline lookup yields CDR1 SGHNT and CDR2 YYREEE (reference sequence). Deletions cut 0 bases from V and 4 bases from J, with 11 bases between. This CDR3 has 15 residues. The CDR3 sequence: CASSLDPGDNQPQHF. CDR3 nucleotides: TGTGCCAGCAGCTTGGACCCAGGGGATAATCAGCCCCAGCATTTT.

This sequence joins TRBV7-9 and TRBJ1-2, with D unresolved. The CDR3 is 12 residues long. Germline V lookup: CDR1 SEHNR, CDR2 FQNEAQ (reference sequence). V lost 3 bases to trimming and J lost 5 bases, with 7 bases between them. The CDR3 here is CASSFVSYGYTF. The CDR3, as DNA: TGTGCCAGCAGCTTCGTCTCTTATGGCTACACCTTC. The variable domain in full, with the rest retrieved from reference TRBV7-9 and TRBJ1-2, is DTGVSQNPRHKITKRGQNVTFRCDPISEHNRLYWYRQTLGQGPEFLTYFQNEAQLEKSRLLSDRFSAERPKGSFSTLEIQRTEQGDSAMYLCASSFVSYGYTFGSGTRLTVV.

This clone was found once. The chain links TRBV19 to TRBJ2-3; 10 positions agree with TRBD1. The CDR3 totals 17 residues. V lost 4 bases to trimming and J lost 0 bases; unmatched junction nucleotides: 7. Per the germline V gene, CDR1 is LNHDA and CDR2 is SQIVND (reference sequence). CDR3 region: CASSTGTGQGSTDTQYF. The CDR3 bases are TGTGCCAGTAGTACGGGGACGGGACAGGGGAGCACAGATACGCAGTATTTT. Supplemented by reference TRBV19 and TRBJ2-3, the full variable domain reads DGGITQSPKYLFRKEGQNVTLSCEQNLNHDAMYWYRQDPGQGLRLIYYSQIVNDFQKGDIAEGYSVSREKKESFPLTVTSAQKNPTAFYLCASSTGTGQGSTDTQYFGPGTRLTVL.

The rearrangement uses TRBV19 and TRBJ2-7, with 9 bases matching TRBD1. The CDR3 sequence is 15 residues long. V lost 4 bases and J lost 2; bases outside the gene matches: 6. Germline CDR1 reads LNHDA; CDR2 reads SQIVND (reference sequence). Here the CDR3 reads CASSTPGTGTYEQYF. In nucleotides, the CDR3 is TGTGCCAGTAGTACACCCGGGACAGGGACCTACGAGCAGTACTTC.

This chain links TRBV19 with TRBJ2-3; 9 nucleotides align to TRBD2. The CDR3 sequence is 18 residues long. Germline V gene lookup returns CDR1 LNHDA and CDR2 SQIVND (reference sequence). J was trimmed by 0 bases and V by 7 bases; bases with no gene match: 14. This CDR3 is CASNLDSGSPVSTDTQYF. For the CDR3, the DNA is TGTGCCAGTAATCTAGATAGCGGGAGTCCGGTCAGCACAGATACGCAGTATTTT.

The gene calls are TRBV11-2 and TRBJ2-3, with 11 bases lining up with TRBD2. The germline V gene has CDR1 SGHAT and CDR2 FQNNGV. CDR3 length: 16 amino acids. The trim removed 5 bases at V and 4 bases at J, leaving 8 bases unmatched. The CDR3 reads CASSVSGGAGADTQYF. The CDR3 region has the DNA TGTGCCAGCAGCGTTAGCGGGGGGGCTGGGGCAGATACGCAGTATTTT.

This chain uses TRBV13 with TRBJ2-2; D unresolved. The length of the CDR3 is 14 residues. V dropped 2 bases and J dropped 8 bases, with 12 bases sitting between them. Germline CDR1 and CDR2: PRHDT and FYEKMQ (reference sequence). The DNA of the CDR3 is TGTGCCAGCAGCTTACGGGCCCCACATGGGGAGCTGTTTTTT. Translating gives CASSLRAPHGELFF.

This chain joins TRBV6-1 and TRBJ1-5, with TRBD1 matching over 7 bases. The CDR3 spans 19 residues. Germline-derived CDR1 and CDR2 are MNHNS and SASEGT. J lost 0 bases, V lost 4 bases, and 15 bases had no gene match. This chain's CDR3 is CASSGRDSGGIGSNQPQHF. The CDR3 DNA follows: TGTGCCAGCAGTGGGAGGGACAGCGGGGGAATCGGTAGCAATCAGCCCCAGCATTTT.

This clone was found once. The rearrangement links TRBV15 to TRBJ1-3; D gene uncertain. This CDR3 has 15 residues. V was pared by 3 bases and J by 5 bases, with 14 bases between. Germline lookup yields CDR1 LNHNV and CDR2 YYDKDF (reference sequence). In DNA form, the CDR3 reads TGTGCCACCAGCAGCAGCAACCCGGGGAGAAACACCATATATTTT. As protein: CATSSSNPGRNTIYF.

CDR3 DNA sequence: TGCAGCGTTGGGGCTAGCGGGGGGGTTAGCAAAAACATTCAGTACTTC. Its protein is CSVGASGGVSKNIQYF. V and J are TRBV29-1 and TRBJ2-4; TRBD2 aligns across 12 bases. V shed 4 bases, J shed 3 bases, and the junction held 7 bases outside the gene matches. The CDR3 is 16 amino acids. Germline CDR1 reads SQVTM; CDR2 reads ANQGSEA.

V and J are TRBV10-3 and TRBJ1-5; 7 bases agree with TRBD1. This CDR3 is 14 amino acids long. Trimming removed 7 bases from V and 5 bases from J; junction bases left unmatched: 8. The germline CDR1 and CDR2 sequences are ENHRY and SYGVKD. This CDR3 reads CAINRQGPDQPQHF. The CDR3 bases are TGTGCCATCAATCGACAGGGTCCCGATCAGCCCCAGCATTTT.

This clone was counted a few times. The chain is built from TRBV2 and TRBJ1-2; 8 bases fit TRBD1. The CDR3 runs 14 residues. The trim removed 4 bases at V and 7 bases at J, leaving 8 bases unmatched. CDR1 and CDR2 (germline): SNHLY, FYNNEI. As DNA, the CDR3 is TGTGCCAGCAGTGGTGACAGGGGAGCGGGTGGCTACACCTTC. It encodes CASSGDRGAGGYTF.

To note about this clone: Other nucleotide sequences from this sample produce the same CDR3. The chain combines TRBV28 with TRBJ1-5; no clear D gene. Per germline, CDR1 MDHEN and CDR2 SYDVKM. The CDR3 covers 12 residues. V was shortened by 6 bases and J by 7 bases, with 10 bases between the two germline ends. Here the CDR3 DNA reads TGTGCCAGCAGCCGTGGGTCACAGCCCCAGCATTTT. It encodes CASSRGSQPQHF.

This clone was seen a few times. V usage is TRBV27 and J usage is TRBJ2-7, with 7 bases lining up with TRBD2. V lost 10 bases and J lost 3; bases outside the gene matches: 9. This CDR3 has 13 residues. CDR1 MNHEY and CDR2 SMNVEV come from the germline V gene (reference sequence). CDR3 in amino acids: CATGGLGGYEQYF. CDR3 nucleotide sequence: TGTGCCACCGGTGGACTAGGAGGCTACGAGCAGTACTTC.

This rearrangement joins TRBV19 to TRBJ1-1; D gene ambiguous. Looked up from germline, CDR1 is LNHDA and CDR2 is SQIVND (reference sequence). The CDR3 runs 11 residues. The V and J ends lost 1 base and 11 bases respectively, with 8 bases between them. DNA for the CDR3: TGTGCCAGTAGTATAGCCCGGCAGGCTTTCTTT. Protein sequence: CASSIARQAFF.

The rearrangement uses TRBV5-1 and TRBJ2-1, with D hard to call. Germline values: CDR1 SGHRS, CDR2 YFSETQ. The V gene lost 6 bases and the J gene lost 8 bases, with 9 bases spanning the gap. The CDR3 is 11 residues long. The DNA for the CDR3 is TGCGCCAGCACCGAGCTAGATGAGCAGTTCTTC. This codes for CASTELDEQFF. Looking up the rest from reference TRBV5-1 and TRBJ2-1 gives the full variable domain: KAGVTQTPRYLIKTRGQQVTLSCSPISGHRSVSWYQQTPGQGLQFLFEYFSETQRNKGNFPGRFSGRQFSNSRSEMNVSTLELGDSALYLCASTELDEQFFGPGTRLTVL.

The chain recombines TRBV9 with TRBJ2-7, with D maybe TRBD2 (6 bases). Per germline, CDR1 SGDLS and CDR2 YYNGEE. The V and J ends lost 2 bases and 3 bases respectively, with 24 bases between them. The CDR3 loop spans 18 amino acids. CDR3 residues: CASSVRGKGLIAHYEQYF. The DNA of the CDR3 is TGTGCCAGCAGCGTTCGGGGGAAAGGGCTCATAGCGCACTACGAGCAGTACTTC.

The CDR3 reads CASSPAAGVTDTQYF. The CDR3 coding sequence is TGTGCCAGCAGCCCGGCGGCGGGGGTCACAGATACGCAGTATTTT. The V and J genes are TRBV6-5 and TRBJ2-3; 7 bases line up with TRBD2. The germline V gene has CDR1 MNHEY and CDR2 SVGAGI. The V segment lost 6 bases and the J segment 2 bases; nucleotides outside the gene matches: 8. CDR3 length: 15 residues.

Turning to this clone: One junction end does not reproduce the germline sequence, and a read error may be involved. This sample also contains other DNA sequences that code for the same CDR3. V usage is TRBV29-1 and J usage is TRBJ2-6; D is possibly TRBD1 (5 bases). CDR1 is SQVTM, CDR2 ANQGSEA, per germline. The CDR3 totals 14 residues. The DNA of the CDR3 is TGCAGCGTTGAGTGGTCCTCTGGGGCCAACGTCCTGACCTTC. This sequence encodes CSVEWSSGANVLTF.

The chain links TRBV7-2 to TRBJ2-3, with a possible D match to TRBD1 (6 bases). V lost 2 bases and J 2 bases, leaving 11 bases between the germline ends. This CDR3 is 15 amino acids long. Per germline, CDR1 SGHTA and CDR2 FQGNSA. For the CDR3, the DNA is TGTGCCAGCAGCTTAATTGGGGACACCACAGATACGCAGTATTTT. Translating it yields CASSLIGDTTDTQYF.

The rearrangement joins TRBV19 to TRBJ1-5; 7 nucleotides line up with TRBD1. V shed 0 bases, J shed 2 bases, and the junction held 4 bases outside the gene matches. The CDR3 contains 16 residues. The germline V gene has CDR1 LNHDA and CDR2 SQIVND (reference sequence). CDR3 region: CASSIEAGGRNQPQHF. In DNA form, the CDR3 reads TGTGCCAGTAGTATAGAAGCAGGGGGGCGCAATCAGCCCCAGCATTTT.

In this sample, this clone turned up a few times. The V and J genes are TRBV7-2 and TRBJ2-5, with TRBD1 matching over 8 bases. J lost 1 base, V lost 6 bases, and 1 base had no gene match. This CDR3 is 13 amino acids long. The germline V gene encodes CDR1 SGHTA and CDR2 FQGNSA. The CDR3 reads CASRGQGQETQYF. In DNA, the CDR3 is TGTGCCAGCAGAGGACAGGGCCAAGAGACCCAGTACTTC.

V usage is TRBV19 and J usage is TRBJ2-7, with 11 bases fitting TRBD2. There are 14 residues in the CDR3. V lost 7 bases, J lost 6 bases, and 8 bases stayed unmatched. From germline, CDR1 is LNHDA and CDR2 SQIVND (reference sequence). As DNA, the CDR3 is TGTGCCAGTATGACCGGGACTAGCGGAACCGAGCAGTACTTC. Protein sequence: CASMTGTSGTEQYF.

The chain is built from TRBV19 and TRBJ2-7; possibly TRBD1 or TRBD2 for D (5 bases each). With 0 bases removed from V and 1 base from J, the gap between germline ends came to 10 bases. Germline CDR1 is LNHDA and CDR2 is SQIVND (reference sequence). The CDR3 contains 15 residues. CDR3 nucleotides: TGTGCCAGTAGTATAGAAAGGGGAGCTTCCTACGAGCAGTACTTC. It encodes CASSIERGASYEQYF.

The chain couples TRBV5-8 to TRBJ1-4; 9 bases are a match to TRBD1. V shed 6 bases and J 8 bases; nucleotides not matched to a gene: 14. The CDR3 length is 16 residues. CDR1 is SGHTS, CDR2 YDEGEE, per germline. The CDR3 DNA reads TGTGCCAGCAAAAGAAGCGAGCGGGACAGGGTCGAAAAACTGTTTTTT. This sequence encodes CASKRSERDRVEKLFF.

The rearrangement links TRBV6-1 to TRBJ1-4; tentative D call: TRBD1 (6 bases). Between the trimmed V and J ends, which lost 6 bases and 7 bases, there was a span of 6 bases. The CDR3 runs to 11 residues. The germline V gene has CDR1 MNHNS and CDR2 SASEGT. The CDR3 loop reads CASRTGEKLFF. The CDR3 DNA reads as TGTGCCAGCAGGACAGGTGAAAAACTGTTTTTT.

A word on this clone: Other nucleotide sequences from this sample produce the same CDR3. The rearrangement links TRBV9 to TRBJ1-2; D might be TRBD1 (6 bases). This CDR3 comprises 15 residues. Germline V gene data show CDR1 as SGDLS and CDR2 as YYNGEE. V dropped 0 bases and J dropped 7 bases, with 16 bases sitting between them. This CDR3 reads CASSVDGQGGGGYTF. The CDR3 DNA reads TGTGCCAGCAGCGTAGATGGGCAGGGAGGGGGTGGCTACACCTTC.

The V and J genes are TRBV7-2 and TRBJ1-3; a possible D gene is TRBD1 (5 bases). Deletions cut 3 bases from V and 2 bases from J, with 20 bases between. This CDR3 is 18 amino acids long. Germline CDR1 reads SGHTA; CDR2 reads FQGNSA. CDR3: CASSFLPTVTTAGNTIYF. The CDR3 nucleotides are TGTGCCAGCAGCTTCCTACCGACAGTCACAACCGCTGGAAACACCATATATTTT.

The V call is TRBV4-3, the J call TRBJ1-2; 11 bases map to TRBD1. The CDR3 runs to 17 residues. Per germline, CDR1 LGHNA and CDR2 YSLEER. Trimming removed 4 bases from V and 4 bases from J; junction bases left unmatched: 11. The CDR3 DNA reads TGCGCCAGCAGCCCGGGGACAGGGGGTGACTCTCTCTATGGCTACACCTTC. Amino acid sequence: CASSPGTGGDSLYGYTF.

The chain employs TRBV19 and TRBJ2-3; possible D gene TRBD1, 6 bases. The CDR3 is 17 residues long. Germline CDR1 and CDR2: LNHDA and SQIVND (reference sequence). The V end lost 3 bases, the J end lost 2 bases, and 18 bases lay between the germline ends. The CDR3 reads CASSMIKTGGLTDTQYF. DNA of the CDR3: TGTGCCAGTAGTATGATAAAGACAGGAGGACTCACAGATACGCAGTATTTT.